What follows are 28 T cell receptor beta chains derived from one specimen sequenced in a study of blood T cell repertoires in COVID-19 (TCRdb year 2020). The library was built by means of the immunoSEQ multiplex PCR assay. Here the immuneACCESS table is served through TCRdb, limited to in-frame sequences with V and J called. Missing clones are a known gap in these copies; in checked studies unresolved V genes cover under half, and the rest lacks a known reason. This sample holds under 150,000 clones; around 86% were observed only once. The ten top clones hold approximately 11% of the sample. The sample comprised peripheral blood. These receptors were collected from a man at least 80 years old with acute or convalescent COVID-19.

Only a few counts were recorded for this clone. The V call is TRBV4-1, the J call TRBJ2-7; the D gene is possibly TRBD2 (6 bases). V lost 0 bases and J lost 7, with 10 bases in between. CDR3 length: 13 amino acids. CDR1 is MGHRA, CDR2 YSYEKL, per germline. The chain's CDR3 is CASSQEEGLEQYF. The CDR3, as DNA: TGCGCCAGCAGCCAAGAGGAGGGGTTGGAGCAGTACTTC.

The chain combines TRBV3-1 (or the pseudogene TRBV3-2) with TRBJ1-1; 8 bases map to TRBD1. The J segment lost 2 bases and the V segment lost 6 bases, leaving 8 bases of the junction unmatched. The CDR3 runs to 15 residues. Germline V gives CDR1 LGHDT, CDR2 YNNKEL (reference sequence). CDR3 sequence reads: CASRSRAGGNTEAFF. The CDR3 nucleotides read TGTGCCAGCAGGAGCCGGGCAGGGGGCAACACTGAAGCTTTCTTT.

The chain recombines TRBV9 with TRBJ2-2, with D maybe TRBD2 (7 bases). The CDR3 is 15 amino acids. The germline gives CDR1 SGDLS, CDR2 YYNGEE. The germline V and J ends were trimmed by 4 bases and 7 bases, with 17 bases remaining between them. The CDR3 spells CASSPRGGARGELFF. In nucleotides, the CDR3 is TGTGCCAGCAGCCCCAGGGGAGGGGCGCGCGGGGAGCTGTTTTTT.

The chain links TRBV7-9 to TRBJ1-1; no clear D. The CDR3 is made up of 15 amino acids. Trimming removed 3 bases at V and 0 bases at J, with 11 bases between. CDR1 is SEHNR and CDR2 is FQNEAQ in the germline V gene (reference sequence). CDR3 sequence reads: CASSLWGDMNTEAFF. The CDR3 DNA reads as TGTGCCAGCAGCTTGTGGGGAGACATGAACACTGAAGCTTTCTTT.

This clone was counted only a few times. The CDR3 DNA reads TGTGCCAGCAGGGAGCCCATGGGAGAGGAGGGAGCGACAGATACGCAGTATTTT. It codes for CASREPMGEEGATDTQYF. The chain employs TRBV2 and TRBJ2-3; D possibly corresponds to TRBD2 (6 bases). Germline loops: CDR1 SNHLY, CDR2 FYNNEI. V shed 6 bases and J shed 3 bases, with 25 bases lying between them. The CDR3 is made up of 18 amino acids.

This clone came up once. CDR3 coding DNA: TGCGCCAGCAGTGAATCGGTAGGCGGTGAGCAGTTCTTC. This gives the protein CASSESVGGEQFF. The chain links TRBV10-2 to TRBJ2-1, with D unclear. The CDR3 has 13 residues. CDR1 and CDR2 from the germline V gene are WSHSY and SAAADI. V gave up 3 bases and J gave up 9 bases, with 12 bases separating them.

This clone has only a few counts. The CDR3 loop is CSVLGVAGLQETQYF. CDR3 nucleotide sequence: TGCAGCGTCTTGGGGGTAGCGGGCCTCCAAGAGACCCAGTACTTC. The chain has TRBV29-1 and TRBJ2-5; TRBD2 agrees at 7 bases. The CDR3 spans 15 residues. After removal of 6 bases from V and 1 base from J, the junction contained 11 bases not matched to a gene. Germline V gene lookup returns CDR1 SQVTM and CDR2 ANQGSEA.

This clone was detected once. The J gene is TRBJ2-2, the V gene TRBV5-4; no clear D gene. In germline, CDR1 is SGHNT, CDR2 YYREEE (reference sequence). The CDR3 consists of 14 residues. With 4 bases removed from V and 2 bases from J, the gap between germline ends came to 9 bases. This CDR3 is CASSLPHNTGELFF. As DNA, the CDR3 is TGTGCCAGCAGCCTACCCCACAACACCGGGGAGCTGTTTTTT.

The chain combines TRBV10-3 with TRBJ1-4; D is unresolved. Germline V gives CDR1 ENHRY, CDR2 SYGVKD. The CDR3 has 14 amino acids. V was pared by 4 bases and J by 8 bases, with 14 bases between. CDR3 in amino acids: CAISVGVAGEKLFF. The CDR3 DNA reads TGTGCCATCAGTGTTGGGGTAGCGGGGGAAAAACTGTTTTTT.

The chain links TRBV19 to TRBJ1-1, with TRBD1 identical over 9 bases. V gave up 3 bases and J gave up 1 base; unmatched junction bases: 3. Germline V gene data show CDR1 as LNHDA and CDR2 as SQIVND (reference sequence). The CDR3 is 15 amino acids. DNA of the CDR3: TGTGCCAGTAGTATCTGGGACAGGGAGAACACTGAAGCTTTCTTT. As protein: CASSIWDRENTEAFF. The full variable domain, in which reference TRBV19 and TRBJ1-1 provide the parts outside the CDR3, is DGGITQSPKYLFRKEGQNVTLSCEQNLNHDAMYWYRQDPGQGLRLIYYSQIVNDFQKGDIAEGYSVSREKKESFPLTVTSAQKNPTAFYLCASSIWDRENTEAFFGQGTRLTVV.

The chain uses TRBV6-5 and TRBJ1-1; no firm D call. Trimming took off 7 bases at V and 1 base at J, with 10 bases between the two ends. The CDR3 runs 13 residues. The germline CDR1 and CDR2 sequences are MNHEY and SVGAGI. The CDR3 spells CASKRVTNTEAFF. CDR3 nucleotide sequence: TGTGCCAGCAAGAGGGTAACGAACACTGAAGCTTTCTTT.

This chain uses TRBV2 with TRBJ1-2, with a possible D match to TRBD1 (6 bases). Germline V gene lookup returns CDR1 SNHLY and CDR2 FYNNEI. Trimming shortened V by 6 bases and J by 1 base, and 15 bases separated the two germline ends. CDR3 length: 15 amino acids. CDR3 nucleotide sequence: TGTGCCAGCAGACTTACAGGGATGAGTAACTATGGCTACACCTTC. Translation gives CASRLTGMSNYGYTF.

The V and J genes are TRBV6-2 or TRBV6-3 and TRBJ2-7; 10 bases are shared with TRBD1. Germline assignment: CDR1 MNHEY and CDR2 SVGEGT. With 5 bases clipped from V and 5 bases from J, the junction kept 6 bases outside the gene matches. The length of the CDR3 is 14 residues. The CDR3 DNA sequence: TGTGCCAGCAGTGACCGGGGACAGGGGAACGAGCAGTACTTC. Its translation is CASSDRGQGNEQYF.

The chain combines TRBV15 with TRBJ1-5; perhaps TRBD1 as D (5 bases). Germline CDR1 LNHNV, CDR2 YYDKDF (reference sequence). This CDR3 has 18 amino acids. Deletions cut 3 bases from V and 4 bases from J, with 22 bases between. The CDR3 reads CATSRGGPGSQYNQPQHF. In nucleotides, the CDR3 is TGTGCCACCAGCAGGGGGGGACCGGGGTCCCAATATAATCAGCCCCAGCATTTT.

A few counts support this clone. The genes are TRBV25-1 and TRBJ1-5, with D tentatively TRBD1 (5 bases). Germline values: CDR1 MGHDK, CDR2 SYGVNS. The CDR3 is made up of 14 amino acids. V was clipped by 1 base and J by 7 bases, with 11 bases between them. The CDR3 sequence is CASSEFGGGQPQHF. In nucleotides, the CDR3 is TGTGCCAGCAGTGAATTCGGCGGGGGGCAGCCCCAGCATTTT.

The chain links TRBV19 to TRBJ2-7; unclear D gene. The CDR3 loop spans 15 amino acids. In germline, CDR1 is LNHDA, CDR2 SQIVND (reference sequence). V shed 3 bases and J shed 0 bases, with 12 bases lying between them. DNA for the CDR3: TGTGCCAGTAGTATGTCAAGACTGAGCTCCTACGAGCAGTACTTC. Translated: CASSMSRLSSYEQYF.

The V call is TRBV19, the J call TRBJ2-7; a possible D gene is TRBD1 (5 bases). Trimming took 3 bases from V and 0 from J, leaving 15 bases between them. The CDR3 covers 16 residues. The germline V gene encodes CDR1 LNHDA and CDR2 SQIVND (reference sequence). The CDR3 reads CASSISRTLNSYEQYF. As DNA, the CDR3 is TGTGCCAGTAGTATTTCTAGGACACTCAACTCCTACGAGCAGTACTTC.

This chain joins TRBV6-9 and TRBJ2-2; possibly TRBD1 for D (6 bases). Per the germline V gene, CDR1 is MNHGY and CDR2 is SVAAGI. The CDR3 length is 14 residues. V was shortened by 7 bases and J by 4 bases, with 13 bases between the two germline ends. CDR3 in amino acids: CASTQGKGTGELFF. The CDR3 DNA reads TGTGCCAGCACCCAGGGGAAGGGCACCGGGGAGCTGTTTTTT.

The genes are TRBV24-1 and TRBJ1-5, with D possibly TRBD1 on 6 matching bases. The V end lost 7 bases, the J end lost 3 bases, and 9 bases lay between the germline ends. Germline V gives CDR1 KGHDR, CDR2 SFDVKD. The length of the CDR3 is 13 residues. The CDR3 region has the DNA TGTGCCACCAGCAACAGGGACAATCAGCCCCAGCATTTT. Translation: CATSNRDNQPQHF.

This clone was recorded only once. This chain joins TRBV25-1 and TRBJ2-1; 9 nucleotides line up with TRBD2. The CDR3 extends over 15 amino acids. J gave up 6 bases and V 4 bases, and 7 bases lay outside the gene matches. Germline CDR1 reads MGHDK; CDR2 reads SYGVNS. The CDR3 DNA reads as TGTGCCAGCAGTGCGACCGGGACTAGCACCAATGAGCAGTTCTTC. This sequence encodes CASSATGTSTNEQFF. Based on the CDR3 plus reference TRBV25-1 and TRBJ2-1, the full variable domain is EADIYQTPRYLVIGTGKKITLECSQTMGHDKMYWYQQDPGMELHLIHYSYGVNSTEKGDLSSESTVSRIRTEHFPLTLESARPSHTSQYLCASSATGTSTNEQFFGPGTRLTVL.

The table lists this clone with a few counts. The chain combines TRBV12-3 or TRBV12-4 with TRBJ2-2, with D hard to call. There are 13 residues in the CDR3. V gave up 6 bases and J gave up 5 bases, with 10 bases separating them. The CDR3 region is CASSSIETGELFF. CDR3 bases: TGTGCCAGCAGCTCCATAGAGACCGGGGAGCTGTTTTTT.

The CDR3 loop is CASSVDRMSFNEQYF. In DNA form, the CDR3 reads TGTGCCAGTAGTGTGGACAGGATGAGTTTTAACGAGCAGTACTTC. J is TRBJ2-7 and V is TRBV19; 7 bases fit TRBD1. With V trimmed by 5 bases and J by 5 bases, 12 bases remained unmatched. Germline CDR1 is LNHDA and CDR2 is SQIVND (reference sequence). This CDR3 contains 15 residues.

This clone has just a few counts. The gene calls are TRBV5-1 and TRBJ2-7, with D possibly TRBD2 on 6 matching bases. In germline, CDR1 is SGHRS, CDR2 YFSETQ. Trimming pared 0 bases from V and 4 bases from J, leaving 8 bases between. This CDR3 comprises 13 residues. CDR3 protein: CASSLGLEYEQYF. CDR3 bases: TGCGCCAGCAGCTTGGGACTAGAATACGAGCAGTACTTC.

The chain uses TRBV5-1 and TRBJ1-2, with D maybe TRBD1 (6 bases). The germline V gene encodes CDR1 SGHRS and CDR2 YFSETQ. V lost 1 base, J lost 5 bases, and 12 bases lay in between. This CDR3 has 14 amino acids. The CDR3 loop reads CASSLTGGGYGYTF. CDR3 DNA: TGCGCCAGCAGCTTGACGGGAGGGGGGTATGGCTACACCTTC.

The V gene is TRBV27, the J gene TRBJ1-2; D perhaps matches TRBD1 (5 bases). Germline loops: CDR1 MNHEY, CDR2 SMNVEV (reference sequence). V shed 6 bases and J shed 3 bases, with 14 bases lying between them. This CDR3 comprises 14 residues. In nucleotides, the CDR3 is TGTGCCAGCAGACCTTGGGGGGGGGACTATGGCTACACCTTC. Translation gives CASRPWGGDYGYTF.

This chain connects TRBV5-8 to TRBJ2-1; 7 nucleotides line up with TRBD1. V shed 2 bases, J shed 6 bases, and the junction held 5 bases outside the gene matches. CDR3 size: 14 residues. CDR1 and CDR2 from the germline V gene are SGHTS and YDEGEE. This CDR3 reads CASSFRQGSNEQFF. In DNA form, the CDR3 reads TGTGCCAGCAGCTTTAGACAGGGCAGCAATGAGCAGTTCTTC.

The chain uses TRBV18 and TRBJ1-2; 9 bases fit TRBD1. Trimming took 6 bases from V and 7 from J; bases not matched to a gene: 12. There are 15 residues in the CDR3. Germline V gene lookup returns CDR1 KGHSH and CDR2 LQKENI. The CDR3 spells CASSLQDRGNSGYTF. Here the CDR3 DNA reads TGTGCCAGCTCGCTGCAGGACAGGGGAAATAGTGGCTACACCTTC.

This clone was found once. The chain is built from TRBV30 and TRBJ2-1; the match to TRBD1 covers 8 bases. Trimming at V came to 3 bases and at J to 10 bases, leaving 11 bases not matched to a gene. Germline assignment: CDR1 GTSNPN and CDR2 SVGIG (reference sequence). There are 14 residues in the CDR3. The CDR3 spells CAWRPNRGLSEQFF. CDR3 DNA: TGTGCCTGGAGGCCCAACAGGGGGTTATCGGAGCAGTTCTTC.